A single sample gave rise to the 19 T cell receptor beta chains below, sequenced in a study of blood T cell repertoires in COVID-19. Data came from immunoSEQ multiplex PCR; TCRdb stores just in-frame clones and leaves some out. The data show about 180,000 clones, with 81% seen just once and 12% held by the top ten. The sample consisted of peripheral blood. The source is a woman at least 80 years old with COVID-19, enrolled during active disease.

The chain employs TRBV6-5 and TRBJ1-5; D is perhaps TRBD1 (5 bases). V lost 6 bases to trimming and J lost 2 bases, with 5 bases between them. The germline CDR1 and CDR2 sequences are MNHEY and SVGAGI. This CDR3 spans 12 amino acids. DNA of the CDR3: TGTGCCAGCAGACAGGGCAATCAGCCCCAGCATTTT. It codes for CASRQGNQPQHF.

The chain has TRBV24-1 and TRBJ2-3; a weak D match, TRBD2 (5 bases). Germline V gene data show CDR1 as KGHDR and CDR2 as SFDVKD. CDR3 size: 14 residues. Deletions cut 6 bases from V and 2 bases from J, with 11 bases between. CDR3 in DNA: TGTGCCACCAGTAAATCCGGGAACACAGATACGCAGTATTTT. Translated: CATSKSGNTDTQYF.

The chain recombines TRBV11-3 with TRBJ2-7; TRBD2 agrees at 10 bases. The CDR3 runs 16 residues. J was trimmed by 4 bases and V by 6 bases; bases with no gene match: 12. The germline V gene encodes CDR1 SGHNT and CDR2 YENEEA. CDR3 sequence: CASSLWPGLANYEQYF. The CDR3 DNA sequence: TGTGCCAGCAGTCTGTGGCCGGGACTAGCGAATTACGAGCAGTACTTC.

The chain links TRBV29-1 to TRBJ2-7; D gene uncertain. CDR1 and CDR2 (germline): SQVTM, ANQGSEA. Trimming cost V 4 bases and J 4 bases, with 14 bases left between them. The CDR3 is made up of 13 amino acids. The CDR3 loop is CSVANRRSYEQYF. CDR3 DNA: TGCAGCGTTGCAAACAGACGCAGTTACGAGCAGTACTTC.

The chain couples TRBV11-2 to TRBJ2-2, with 9 bases matching TRBD2. Germline lookup yields CDR1 SGHAT and CDR2 FQNNGV. There are 15 residues in the CDR3. The V and J ends lost 4 bases and 4 bases, in that order; junction bases with no gene match: 4. CDR3 nucleotides: TGTGCCAGCAGCTATCGCGGGGGGGGCACCGGGGAGCTGTTTTTT. It is translated as CASSYRGGGTGELFF.

Written as DNA, the CDR3 is TGTGCCAGCAGCTCCCCTATAGCGGGGGGGCCAAGGGAGCAGTACTTC. This codes for CASSSPIAGGPREQYF. The chain employs TRBV7-9 and TRBJ2-7, with TRBD2 matching over 11 bases. With V trimmed by 4 bases and J by 7 bases, 12 bases remained unmatched. CDR1 is SEHNR, CDR2 FQNEAQ, per germline (reference sequence). CDR3 length: 16 residues.

The chain has TRBV9 and TRBJ1-3, with 7 nucleotides matching TRBD1. V lost 4 bases and J lost 4; bases outside the gene matches: 8. The CDR3 sequence is 15 residues long. The germline V gene has CDR1 SGDLS and CDR2 YYNGEE. The CDR3 sequence: CASSQAGTAGNTIYF. Here the CDR3 DNA reads TGTGCCAGCAGCCAGGCTGGGACAGCAGGAAACACCATATATTTT.

CDR3 residues: CASSFGQGEGETQYF. The CDR3 DNA reads as TGTGCCAGCAGCTTCGGACAGGGAGAAGGAGAGACCCAGTACTTC. The chain is built from TRBV7-9 and TRBJ2-5; 8 bases line up with TRBD1. The trim removed 3 bases at V and 4 bases at J, leaving 7 bases unmatched. CDR3 size: 15 residues. Germline V gene data show CDR1 as SEHNR and CDR2 as FQNEAQ (reference sequence).

The chain employs TRBV29-1 and TRBJ1-3; 9 nucleotides match TRBD1. Trimming at V came to 6 bases and at J to 1 base, leaving 7 bases not matched to a gene. The CDR3 totals 15 residues. Germline V lookup: CDR1 SQVTM, CDR2 ANQGSEA. This chain's CDR3 is CSVGDRASSGNTIYF. CDR3 bases: TGCAGCGTGGGGGACAGGGCATCTTCTGGAAACACCATATATTTT.

The gene calls are TRBV7-9 and TRBJ2-3, with TRBD2 matching 8 bases. Per the germline V gene, CDR1 is SEHNR and CDR2 is FQNEAQ (reference sequence). This CDR3 has 16 amino acids. The V segment lost 2 bases and the J segment 5 bases; nucleotides outside the gene matches: 9. CDR3 region: CASSLRGSLAGDTQYF. The CDR3 DNA sequence: TGTGCCAGCAGCTTAAGAGGGAGCCTAGCGGGAGATACGCAGTATTTT.

The chain combines TRBV7-6 with TRBJ2-1; 11 bases map to TRBD2. J was trimmed by 12 bases and V by 1 base; bases with no gene match: 11. Germline V CDR1 and CDR2: SGHVS, FNYEAQ. This CDR3 has 16 residues. CDR3 loop: CASSLGIAGGPWGQFF. The CDR3 DNA reads TGTGCCAGCAGCTTAGGCATAGCGGGAGGGCCGTGGGGGCAGTTCTTC.

This clone came up a few times. The gene calls are TRBV13 and TRBJ2-5; 8 nucleotides match TRBD2. Trimming removed 3 bases from V and 4 bases from J; junction bases left unmatched: 7. Germline V gene sequence: CDR1 PRHDT, CDR2 FYEKMQ (reference sequence). This CDR3 has 15 amino acids. CDR3 sequence reads: CASSFGAAGVETQYF. Written as DNA, the CDR3 is TGTGCCAGCAGCTTTGGGGCAGCGGGGGTAGAGACCCAGTACTTC.

This sequence joins TRBV10-2 and TRBJ1-2, with unresolved D. The CDR3 loop spans 14 amino acids. Per the germline V gene, CDR1 is WSHSY and CDR2 is SAAADI. Trimming left V 6 bases short and J 6 bases short, with 17 bases between. The CDR3 DNA sequence: TGCGCCAGCAGGGAGGTTTGGCAGGAGGATGGCTACACCTTC. It translates to CASREVWQEDGYTF.

This clone was seen only a few times. The chain links TRBV7-2 to TRBJ2-7; the match to TRBD2 covers 7 bases. The CDR3 runs 15 residues. With 5 bases clipped from V and 5 bases from J, the junction kept 12 bases outside the gene matches. Germline values: CDR1 SGHTA, CDR2 FQGNSA. The CDR3 sequence is CASSPAWAGVNEQYF. The CDR3, as DNA: TGTGCCAGCAGCCCTGCGTGGGCGGGGGTCAACGAGCAGTACTTC.

The chain links TRBV27 to TRBJ1-2, with TRBD1 matching over 7 bases. Trimming at V came to 5 bases and at J to 1 base, leaving 7 bases not matched to a gene. The CDR3 totals 15 residues. CDR1 and CDR2 from the germline V gene are MNHEY and SMNVEV (reference sequence). The CDR3 DNA follows: TGTGCCAGCAGTCTTTCACAGGGGTATAACTATGGCTACACCTTC. Translating gives CASSLSQGYNYGYTF.

V and J are TRBV6-6 and TRBJ2-7; D is ambiguous. Trimming stripped 3 bases from V and 7 bases from J, with 10 bases between. Germline CDR1 reads MNHNY; CDR2 reads SVGAGI (reference sequence). This CDR3 region has 12 residues. CDR3 loop: CASSYGQSEQYF. The DNA of the CDR3 is TGTGCCAGCAGTTATGGGCAAAGTGAGCAGTACTTC.

The rearrangement links TRBV15 to TRBJ2-7, with D possibly matching TRBD1 (6 bases). This CDR3 is 14 amino acids long. Germline CDR1 LNHNV, CDR2 YYDKDF (reference sequence). The V end was cut by 0 bases, the J end by 5 bases, with 11 bases between. CDR3 amino acids: CATSRDKDRDEQYF. CDR3 bases: TGTGCCACCAGCAGAGATAAGGACAGAGACGAGCAGTACTTC.

The rearrangement joins TRBV3-1 (or the pseudogene TRBV3-2) to TRBJ2-5; tentative D call: TRBD1 (5 bases). The CDR3 runs to 16 residues. Germline lookup yields CDR1 LGHDT and CDR2 YNNKEL (reference sequence). Between the trimmed V and J ends, which lost 0 bases and 7 bases, there was a span of 18 bases. The CDR3: CASSQESNRQLGTQYF. DNA of the CDR3: TGTGCCAGCAGCCAAGAAAGTAATCGACAGCTGGGGACCCAGTACTTC.

This rearrangement joins TRBV5-5 to TRBJ2-2; 7 bases agree with TRBD1. V shed 5 bases, J shed 3 bases, and the junction held 10 bases outside the gene matches. The germline V gene has CDR1 SGHKS and CDR2 YYEKEE (reference sequence). CDR3 size: 16 residues. This CDR3 is CASSSRGQLYTGELFF. The CDR3, as DNA: TGTGCCAGCAGTTCCCGGGGACAGTTATACACCGGGGAGCTGTTTTTT.